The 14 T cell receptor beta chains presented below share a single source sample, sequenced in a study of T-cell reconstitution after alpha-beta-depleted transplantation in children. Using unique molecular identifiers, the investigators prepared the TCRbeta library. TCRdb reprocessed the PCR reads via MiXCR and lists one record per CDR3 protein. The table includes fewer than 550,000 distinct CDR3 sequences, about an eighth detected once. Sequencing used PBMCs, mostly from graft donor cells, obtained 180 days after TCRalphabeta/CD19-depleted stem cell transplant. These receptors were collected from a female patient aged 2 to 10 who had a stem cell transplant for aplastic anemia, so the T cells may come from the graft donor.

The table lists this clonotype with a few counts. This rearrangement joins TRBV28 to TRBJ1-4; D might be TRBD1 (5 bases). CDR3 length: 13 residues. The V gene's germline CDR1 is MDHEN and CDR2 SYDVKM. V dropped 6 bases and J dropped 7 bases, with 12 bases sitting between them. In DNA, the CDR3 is TGTGCCAGCAGGGGGCCGCAGGGTGAAAAACTGTTTTTT. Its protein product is CASRGPQGEKLFF.

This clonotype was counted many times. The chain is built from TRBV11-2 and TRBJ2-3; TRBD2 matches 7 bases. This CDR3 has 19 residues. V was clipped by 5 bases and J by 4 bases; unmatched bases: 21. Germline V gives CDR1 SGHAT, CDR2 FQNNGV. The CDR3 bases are TGTGCCAGCAGCCCGCCTCCGCCGGGACTACCGAGACGGCCAGATACGCAGTATTTT. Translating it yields CASSPPPPGLPRRPDTQYF. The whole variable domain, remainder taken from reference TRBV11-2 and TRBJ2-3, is EAGVAQSPRYKIIEKRQSVAFWCNPISGHATLYWYQQILGQGPKLLIQFQNNGVVDDSQLPKDRFSAERLKGVDSTLKIQPAKLEDSAVYLCASSPPPPGLPRRPDTQYFGPGTRLTVL.

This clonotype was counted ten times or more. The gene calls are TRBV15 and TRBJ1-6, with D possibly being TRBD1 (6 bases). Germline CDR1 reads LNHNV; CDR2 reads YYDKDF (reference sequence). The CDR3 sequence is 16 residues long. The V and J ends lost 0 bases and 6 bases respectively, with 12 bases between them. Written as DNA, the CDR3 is TGTGCCACCAGCAGAGATCGACAGGAGACTAATTCACCCCTCCACTTT. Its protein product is CATSRDRQETNSPLHF.

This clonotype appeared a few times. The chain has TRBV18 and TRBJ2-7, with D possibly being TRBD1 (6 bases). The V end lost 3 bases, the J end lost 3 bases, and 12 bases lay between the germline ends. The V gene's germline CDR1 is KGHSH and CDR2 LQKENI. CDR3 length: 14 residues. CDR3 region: CASSPWDTHYEQYF. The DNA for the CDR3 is TGTGCCAGCTCACCTTGGGACACCCACTACGAGCAGTACTTC.

The CDR3 DNA sequence: TGTGCCAGCAGCGTGGGACCGTCGGGTCAGCCCCAGCATTTT. Translation: CASSVGPSGQPQHF. V usage is TRBV3-1 and J usage is TRBJ1-5; D is possibly TRBD1 (5 bases). The germline V gene has CDR1 LGHDT and CDR2 YNNKEL (reference sequence). The CDR3 spans 14 residues. The V end lost 5 bases, the J end lost 6 bases, and 14 bases lay between the germline ends.

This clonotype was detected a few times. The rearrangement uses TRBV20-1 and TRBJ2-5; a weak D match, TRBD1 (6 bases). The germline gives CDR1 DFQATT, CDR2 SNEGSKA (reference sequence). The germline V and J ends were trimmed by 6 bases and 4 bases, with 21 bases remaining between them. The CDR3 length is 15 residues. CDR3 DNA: TGCAGTGCGCCAGTCCCGGGACAAACATCAGAGACCCAGTACTTC. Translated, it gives CSAPVPGQTSETQYF.

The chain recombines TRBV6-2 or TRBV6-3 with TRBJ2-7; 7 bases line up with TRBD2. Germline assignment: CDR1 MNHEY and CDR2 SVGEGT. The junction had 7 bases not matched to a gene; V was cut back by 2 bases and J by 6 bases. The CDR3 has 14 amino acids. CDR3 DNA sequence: TGTGCCAGCAGTTACGGCGGGAGAGTGCGCGAGCAGTACGTC. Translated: CASSYGGRVREQYV.

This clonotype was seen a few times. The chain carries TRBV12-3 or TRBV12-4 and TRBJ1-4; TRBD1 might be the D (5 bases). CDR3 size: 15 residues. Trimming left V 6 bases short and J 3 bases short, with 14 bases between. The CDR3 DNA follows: TGTGCCAGCAGCTCTCCGGACAACTCTAATGAAAAACTGTTTTTT. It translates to CASSSPDNSNEKLFF.

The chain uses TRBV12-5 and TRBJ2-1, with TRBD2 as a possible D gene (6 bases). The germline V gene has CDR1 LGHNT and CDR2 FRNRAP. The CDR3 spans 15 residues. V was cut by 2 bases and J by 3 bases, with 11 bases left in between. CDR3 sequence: CASGLRPAGYNEQFF. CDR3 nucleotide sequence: TGTGCTAGTGGTTTGCGACCAGCGGGCTACAATGAGCAGTTCTTC.

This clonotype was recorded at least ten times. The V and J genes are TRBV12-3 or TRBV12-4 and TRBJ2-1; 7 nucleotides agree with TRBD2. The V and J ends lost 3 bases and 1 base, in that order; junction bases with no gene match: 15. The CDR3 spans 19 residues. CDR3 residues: CASSFPGLPSKTSYNEQFF. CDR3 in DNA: TGTGCCAGCAGTTTCCCGGGACTACCATCAAAGACGTCCTACAATGAGCAGTTCTTC.

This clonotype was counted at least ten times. In nucleotides, the CDR3 is TGTGCCAGCAGCTCTGACAGGGGAGGTTACAATGAGCAGTTCTTC. Its protein product is CASSSDRGGYNEQFF. The genes are TRBV7-3 and TRBJ2-1; 8 bases fit TRBD1. Germline loops: CDR1 SGHTA, CDR2 FQGTGA. The length of the CDR3 is 15 residues. With V trimmed by 4 bases and J by 4 bases, 6 bases remained unmatched.

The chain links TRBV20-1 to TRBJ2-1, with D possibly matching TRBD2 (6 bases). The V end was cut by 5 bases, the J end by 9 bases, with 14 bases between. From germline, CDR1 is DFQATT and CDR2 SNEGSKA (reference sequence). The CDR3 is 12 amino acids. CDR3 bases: TGCAGTGCTTACATCCGGAGGGGTGAGCAGTTCTTC. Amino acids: CSAYIRRGEQFF.

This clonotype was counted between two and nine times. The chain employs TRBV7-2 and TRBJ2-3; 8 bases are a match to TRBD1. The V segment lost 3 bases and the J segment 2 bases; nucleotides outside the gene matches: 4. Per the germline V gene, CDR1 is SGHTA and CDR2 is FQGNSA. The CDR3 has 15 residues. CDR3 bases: TGTGCCAGCAGCTTCCGGGACAGGCCCACAGATACGCAGTATTTT. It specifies CASSFRDRPTDTQYF.

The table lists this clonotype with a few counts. The CDR3 reads CSARDLRGTTNTGELFF. Here the CDR3 DNA reads TGCAGTGCTAGAGATCTCAGAGGGACTACGAACACCGGGGAGCTGTTTTTT. The rearrangement joins TRBV20-1 to TRBJ2-2; 7 positions match TRBD2. The germline V gene has CDR1 DFQATT and CDR2 SNEGSKA (reference sequence). This CDR3 has 17 amino acids. Germline trimming cut 0 bases from V and 0 bases from J; bases unmatched to any gene: 7.